These 17 T cell receptor beta chains came from one sample sequenced in a study of blood T cells in healthy people across ages. Then a second PCR, running about 6 to 12 cycles, was carried out with a sample-barcoded 5' primer and a J-beta primer mix. TCRdb reanalysed the 5' RACE reads using MiXCR and keeps one entry per CDR3 protein. The top ten hold over 6.5% of the sample, which has about 1.4 million distinct CDR3 sequences, approximately 60% seen once. The sequenced material came from blood. The receptor source for this set is a man younger than 35 in good health.

This chain uses TRBV4-2 with TRBJ2-1; D not resolved. The CDR3 is 15 amino acids. Per germline, CDR1 LGHNA and CDR2 YNFKEQ. Between the trimmed V and J ends, which lost 4 bases and 4 bases, there was a span of 14 bases. The CDR3 DNA reads as TGTGCCAGCAGCCCTTCCACCCTTCTTTACAATGAGCAGTTCTTC. Translating gives CASSPSTLLYNEQFF.

Details on this clonotype: One end of the junction varies from germline; a read error may be responsible. This chain joins TRBV7-9 and TRBJ1-2; 10 positions agree with TRBD1. This CDR3 contains 14 residues. Germline-derived CDR1 and CDR2 are SEHNR and FQNEAQ (reference sequence). In DNA form, the CDR3 reads TGCGCCAGCAGCTTCCCGACAGGGGGCGATGGCTACACCTTC. This encodes CASSFPTGGDGYTF.

Of note for this clonotype: One end of the junction is discordant with germline, which a read error may explain. The chain is built from TRBV6-6 and TRBJ2-4; 9 nucleotides line up with TRBD1. Germline-derived CDR1 and CDR2 are MNHNY and SVGAGI (reference sequence). The CDR3 is made up of 15 amino acids. CDR3 sequence: CASSSVGTGTWEQYF. CDR3 coding DNA: TGTGCCAGTAGTTCGGTAGGGACAGGGACTTGGGAGCAGTACTTC.

V is TRBV5-1 and J is TRBJ2-7; 10 nucleotides match TRBD2. Germline CDR1 and CDR2: SGHRS and YFSETQ. The V segment lost 0 bases and the J segment 4 bases; nucleotides outside the gene matches: 4. The CDR3 runs 15 residues. As DNA, the CDR3 is TGCGCCAGCAGCTTGGGGCAGCGGGGGGGATACGAGCAGTACTTC. This encodes CASSLGQRGGYEQYF. The entire variable domain, with the rest obtained from reference TRBV5-1 and TRBJ2-7, is as follows: KAGVTQTPRYLIKTRGQQVTLSCSPISGHRSVSWYQQTPGQGLQFLFEYFSETQRNKGNFPGRFSGRQFSNSRSEMNVSTLELGDSALYLCASSLGQRGGYEQYFGPGTRLTVT.

This chain connects TRBV27 to TRBJ2-6; 9 nucleotides line up with TRBD2. This CDR3 is built from 18 residues. Germline CDR1 is MNHEY and CDR2 is SMNVEV (reference sequence). V lost 1 base to trimming and J lost 4 bases; unmatched junction nucleotides: 8. The CDR3, as DNA: TGTGCCAGCAGTTTATTCGCGGGAGGGCCTACAGGGGCCAACGTCCTGACTTTC. This translates into CASSLFAGGPTGANVLTF.

The CDR3 sequence: CASSRLAGNSYNEQYF. The DNA for the CDR3 is TGCGCCAGCAGCAGACTAGCGGGAAATTCCTACAATGAGCAGTACTTC. V usage is TRBV5-1 and J usage is TRBJ2-4, with 11 positions matching TRBD2. The germline gives CDR1 SGHRS, CDR2 YFSETQ. V shed 4 bases and J 13 bases; nucleotides not matched to a gene: 16. The CDR3 has 16 amino acids.

The genes are TRBV5-1 and TRBJ2-7; tentative D call: TRBD2 (5 bases). The CDR3 has 15 residues. Per germline, CDR1 SGHRS and CDR2 YFSETQ. Trimming took 0 bases from V and 2 from J, leaving 12 bases between them. The CDR3 DNA is TGCGCCAGCAGCTTGGCTCGAGCGGACGCCTACGAGCAGTACTTC. It translates to CASSLARADAYEQYF.

The chain carries TRBV5-1 and TRBJ2-4; no firm D call. The J call may not be correct, given that the DNA end is closer to TRBJ2-7. This CDR3 region has 15 residues. The germline V gene has CDR1 SGHRS and CDR2 YFSETQ. CDR3 DNA sequence: TGCGCCAGCAGCGACCGACATGGCTCAACCTACGAGCAGTACTTC. This encodes CASSDRHGSTYEQYF.

The genes are TRBV20-1 and TRBJ2-3; 8 nucleotides agree with TRBD1. Looked up from germline, CDR1 is DFQATT and CDR2 is SNEGSKA (reference sequence). V lost 5 bases, J lost 4 bases, and 11 bases stayed unmatched. This CDR3 is 15 amino acids long. The CDR3 DNA reads TGCAGTGCTGGGGGCCCGGGACAGGTCCCAGATACGCAGTATTTT. This codes for CSAGGPGQVPDTQYF.

This clonotype was observed a handful of times. V and J are TRBV4-1 and TRBJ2-7; D is undetermined. This CDR3 has 13 amino acids. The germline V gene has CDR1 MGHRA and CDR2 YSYEKL. V gave up 1 base and J gave up 3 bases, with 7 bases separating them. The CDR3 DNA is TGCGCCAGCAGCCAAGCCCCCAACTACGAGCAGTACTTC. Translating gives CASSQAPNYEQYF.

The chain has TRBV12-3 or TRBV12-4 and TRBJ2-1; TRBD2 might be the D (6 bases). The CDR3 covers 11 residues. V was shortened by 6 bases and J by 9 bases, with 9 bases between the two germline ends. Here the CDR3 reads CASSPGVEQFF. In DNA, the CDR3 is TGTGCCAGCAGCCCGGGAGTTGAGCAGTTCTTC.

In its sample, this clonotype was seen a few times. This chain links TRBV27 with TRBJ2-7; D perhaps matches TRBD2 (5 bases). Germline V lookup: CDR1 MNHEY, CDR2 SMNVEV (reference sequence). V was clipped by 2 bases and J by 7 bases, with 9 bases between them. The CDR3 is 12 amino acids. The CDR3 sequence: CASSLIGEEQYF. In nucleotides, the CDR3 is TGTGCCAGCAGTTTAATCGGGGAAGAGCAGTACTTC.

The V and J genes are TRBV10-3 and TRBJ2-1; 7 bases align to TRBD2. The V gene's germline CDR1 is ENHRY and CDR2 SYGVKD. The length of the CDR3 is 19 residues. V gave up 0 bases and J gave up 4 bases; unmatched junction bases: 15. This CDR3 reads CAISESGLGGTSSYNEQFF. The DNA for the CDR3 is TGTGCCATCAGTGAGTCGGGGCTGGGGGGGACCTCCTCGTACAATGAGCAGTTCTTC.

The V and J genes are TRBV20-1 and TRBJ1-2; D gene uncertain. Trimming shortened V by 1 base and J by 8 bases, and 11 bases separated the two germline ends. This CDR3 spans 12 amino acids. CDR1 and CDR2 from the germline V gene are DFQATT and SNEGSKA (reference sequence). The CDR3 sequence: CSARVPPGGYTF. CDR3 sequence (DNA): TGCAGTGCTAGAGTCCCGCCCGGCGGCTACACCTTC.

CDR3 nucleotides: TGTGCCAGCAGTAAACCGGGACAGGGTGCCTATGGCTACACCTTC. This translates into CASSKPGQGAYGYTF. The chain joins TRBV6-5 to TRBJ1-2, with 9 bases matching TRBD1. Germline V gene data show CDR1 as MNHEY and CDR2 as SVGAGI. The junction had 8 bases not matched to a gene; V was cut back by 5 bases and J by 4 bases. The CDR3 has 15 amino acids.

V usage is TRBV7-9 and J usage is TRBJ1-2; 8 bases line up with TRBD1. The V segment lost 5 bases and the J segment 5 bases; nucleotides outside the gene matches: 13. Germline assignment: CDR1 SEHNR and CDR2 FQNEAQ (reference sequence). This CDR3 comprises 16 residues. The CDR3 here is CASSPPTGTGEYGYTF. CDR3 DNA sequence: TGTGCCAGCAGCCCCCCTACCGGGACAGGAGAGTATGGCTACACCTTC.

This chain connects TRBV7-2 to TRBJ2-4; tentatively, D is TRBD1 or TRBD2 (6 bases each). Germline V gene sequence: CDR1 SGHTA, CDR2 FQGNSA. This CDR3 region has 12 residues. Between the trimmed V and J ends, which lost 4 bases and 15 bases, there was a span of 16 bases. The DNA of the CDR3 is TGTGCCAGCAGCTCCGGGGGCGCAAGGCGGTACTTC. This sequence encodes CASSSGGARRYF.